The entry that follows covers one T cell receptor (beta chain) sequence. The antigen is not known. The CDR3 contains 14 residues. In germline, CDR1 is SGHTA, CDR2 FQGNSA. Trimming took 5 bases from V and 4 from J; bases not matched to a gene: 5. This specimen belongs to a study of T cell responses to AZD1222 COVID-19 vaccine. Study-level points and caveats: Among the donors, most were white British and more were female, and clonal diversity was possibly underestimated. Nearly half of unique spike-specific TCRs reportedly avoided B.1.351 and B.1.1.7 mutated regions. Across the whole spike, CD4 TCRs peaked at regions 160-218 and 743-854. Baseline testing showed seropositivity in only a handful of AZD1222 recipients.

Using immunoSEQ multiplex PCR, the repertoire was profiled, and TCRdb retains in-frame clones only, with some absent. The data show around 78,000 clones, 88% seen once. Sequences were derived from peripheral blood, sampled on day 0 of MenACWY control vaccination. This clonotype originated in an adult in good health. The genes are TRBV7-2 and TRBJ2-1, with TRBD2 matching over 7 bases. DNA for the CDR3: TGTGCCAGCAGCCCACGGGACTATTACAATGAGCAGTTCTTC. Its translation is CASSPRDYYNEQFF.